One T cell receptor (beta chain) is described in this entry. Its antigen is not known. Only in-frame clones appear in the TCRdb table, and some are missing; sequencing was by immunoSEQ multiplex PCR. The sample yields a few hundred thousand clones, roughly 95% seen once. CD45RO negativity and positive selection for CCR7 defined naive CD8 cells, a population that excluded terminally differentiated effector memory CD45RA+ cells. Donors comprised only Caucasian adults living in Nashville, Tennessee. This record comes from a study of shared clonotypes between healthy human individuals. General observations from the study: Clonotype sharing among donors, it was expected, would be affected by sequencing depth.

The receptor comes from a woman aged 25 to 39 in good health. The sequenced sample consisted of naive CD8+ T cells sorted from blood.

The chain's CDR3 is CASSSDRVNEQYF. CDR3 nucleotide sequence: TGCGCCAGCAGCTCGGACAGGGTGAACGAGCAGTACTTC. V is TRBV5-1 and J is TRBJ2-7, with TRBD1 matching over 8 bases. V lost 3 bases to trimming and J lost 5 bases; unmatched junction nucleotides: 4. Germline loops: CDR1 SGHRS, CDR2 YFSETQ. The CDR3 loop spans 13 amino acids.